This is a list of T cell receptor beta chains from one sample in a study of shared clonotypes between healthy human individuals. Clones were read by immunoSEQ multiplex PCR, and TCRdb kept only the in-frame ones, dropping some. The table lists some 1.4 million clones, over 95% of them singletons. The sample was naive CD4+ T cells sorted from blood. These receptors were obtained from a man aged 30-40 years in good health. The CDR3 runs from the conserved cysteine through the conserved F or W. Fields, in order: CDR3 length, J gene, V gene, clone size, D gene, CDR3 protein, CDR3 DNA. D genes are given only for firm matches. Clone sizes are given selectively: once, few, many, or a class where the clone is expanded.

CDR3 length: 14
J gene: TRBJ2-3
V gene: TRBV29-1
clone size: .
D gene: TRBD2
CDR3 protein: CSVGTSGSRNTQYF
CDR3 DNA: TGCAGCGTAGGGACTAGCGGGAGTAGGAATACGCAGTATTTT

CDR3 length: 13
J gene: TRBJ2-7
V gene: TRBV5-8
clone size: .
D gene: .
CDR3 protein: CASSLSGVGEQYF
CDR3 DNA: TGTGCCAGCAGCTTGAGTGGGGTTGGCGAGCAGTACTTC

CDR3 length: 14
J gene: TRBJ2-6
V gene: TRBV7-2
clone size: .
D gene: .
CDR3 protein: CASSLATRANVLTF
CDR3 DNA: TGTGCCAGCAGCTTAGCAACTAGGGCCAACGTCCTGACTTTC

CDR3 length: 15
J gene: TRBJ2-3
V gene: TRBV10-1
clone size: once
D gene: .
CDR3 protein: CASSVGQRTVDTQYF
CDR3 DNA: TGCGCCAGCAGTGTGGGTCAGAGGACAGTTGATACGCAGTATTTT

CDR3 length: 13
J gene: TRBJ1-1
V gene: TRBV29-1
clone size: once
D gene: .
CDR3 protein: CSVEELANTEAFF
CDR3 DNA: TGCAGCGTTGAAGAATTGGCGAACACTGAAGCTTTCTTT

CDR3 length: 14
J gene: TRBJ2-7
V gene: TRBV28
clone size: .
D gene: .
CDR3 protein: CASSLVGPPYEQYF
CDR3 DNA: TGTGCCAGCAGTTTAGTGGGGCCGCCCTACGAGCAGTACTTC

CDR3 length: 17
J gene: TRBJ2-7
V gene: TRBV19
clone size: .
D gene: TRBD1
CDR3 protein: CASSIRMTGTGTYEQYF
CDR3 DNA: TGTGCCAGTAGTATACGAATGACCGGGACAGGAACCTACGAGCAGTACTTC

CDR3 length: 15
J gene: TRBJ2-1
V gene: TRBV2
clone size: .
D gene: TRBD1
CDR3 protein: CASSVDRGFKNEQFF
CDR3 DNA: TGTGCCAGCAGTGTTGACAGGGGTTTTAAAAATGAGCAGTTCTTC

CDR3 length: 14
J gene: TRBJ2-1
V gene: TRBV9
clone size: .
D gene: .
CDR3 protein: CASSVVGSSYEQFF
CDR3 DNA: TGTGCCAGCAGCGTAGTTGGGTCAAGTTATGAGCAGTTCTTC

CDR3 length: 10
J gene: TRBJ2-7
V gene: TRBV20-1
clone size: .
D gene: .
CDR3 protein: CSARLGEQYF
CDR3 DNA: TGCAGTGCTAGATTGGGCGAGCAGTACTTC

CDR3 length: 15
J gene: TRBJ1-5
V gene: TRBV30
clone size: .
D gene: TRBD1
CDR3 protein: CAWSAGQGAFQPQHF
CDR3 DNA: TGTGCCTGGAGTGCGGGACAGGGGGCTTTTCAGCCCCAGCATTTT

CDR3 length: 12
J gene: TRBJ2-7
V gene: TRBV28
clone size: .
D gene: .
CDR3 protein: CASSLNLGEQYF
CDR3 DNA: TGTGCCAGCAGCCTCAATCTCGGGGAGCAGTACTTC

CDR3 length: 15
J gene: TRBJ1-5
V gene: TRBV2
clone size: .
D gene: .
CDR3 protein: CASSDRGGWDQPQHF
CDR3 DNA: TGTGCCAGCAGTGACAGGGGAGGATGGGATCAGCCCCAGCATTTT

CDR3 length: 16
J gene: TRBJ2-7
V gene: TRBV30
clone size: .
D gene: TRBD2
CDR3 protein: CAWNSAGGHPLYEQYF
CDR3 DNA: TGTGCCTGGAATTCAGCGGGAGGGCACCCCCTCTACGAGCAGTACTTC

CDR3 length: 14
J gene: TRBJ2-7
V gene: TRBV5-4
clone size: .
D gene: TRBD2
CDR3 protein: CASSSKTSGYEQYF
CDR3 DNA: TGTGCCAGCAGCTCTAAGACTAGCGGTTACGAGCAGTACTTC

CDR3 length: 14
J gene: TRBJ2-3
V gene: TRBV7-8
clone size: .
D gene: .
CDR3 protein: CASALRGATDTQYF
CDR3 DNA: TGTGCCAGCGCGTTGAGGGGGGCAACAGATACGCAGTATTTT

CDR3 length: 15
J gene: TRBJ1-2
V gene: TRBV11-2
clone size: .
D gene: .
CDR3 protein: CASSPLPGQTYGYTF
CDR3 DNA: TGTGCCAGCAGCCCCTTGCCGGGACAAACCTATGGCTACACCTTC

CDR3 length: 15
J gene: TRBJ1-4
V gene: TRBV27
clone size: once
D gene: .
CDR3 protein: CASSFVGLRDEKLFF
CDR3 DNA: TGTGCCAGCAGTTTTGTAGGTCTGCGGGATGAAAAACTGTTTTTT

CDR3 length: 17
J gene: TRBJ2-3
V gene: TRBV4-2
clone size: .
D gene: TRBD2
CDR3 protein: CASSQDPGTRTINTQYF
CDR3 DNA: TGTGCCAGCAGCCAAGATCCCGGGACTAGGACCATCAACACGCAGTATTTT

CDR3 length: 15
J gene: TRBJ2-2
V gene: TRBV5-1
clone size: .
D gene: .
CDR3 protein: CASSPETGEGGELFF
CDR3 DNA: TGCGCCAGCAGCCCGGAGACAGGGGAGGGCGGGGAGCTGTTTTTT

CDR3 length: 13
J gene: TRBJ2-7
V gene: TRBV28
clone size: .
D gene: .
CDR3 protein: CASIDAVSYEQYF
CDR3 DNA: TGTGCCAGCATCGACGCCGTCTCCTACGAGCAGTACTTC

CDR3 length: 14
J gene: TRBJ2-4
V gene: TRBV9
clone size: .
D gene: TRBD2
CDR3 protein: CASSVARREGIQYF
CDR3 DNA: TGTGCCAGCAGCGTAGCTAGACGGGAGGGCATTCAGTACTTC

CDR3 length: 15
J gene: TRBJ2-7
V gene: TRBV19
clone size: .
D gene: TRBD2
CDR3 protein: CASSELAGGPGEQYF
CDR3 DNA: TGTGCCAGTAGTGAGCTAGCGGGAGGGCCGGGGGAGCAGTACTTC

CDR3 length: 15
J gene: TRBJ2-7
V gene: TRBV4-3
clone size: .
D gene: .
CDR3 protein: CASSQGAAGYYEQYF
CDR3 DNA: TGCGCCAGCAGCCAAGGAGCGGCGGGTTACTACGAGCAGTACTTC

CDR3 length: 13
J gene: TRBJ2-7
V gene: TRBV7-2
clone size: .
D gene: .
CDR3 protein: CASSLRAGYEQYF
CDR3 DNA: TGTGCCAGCAGCTTAAGGGCGGGCTACGAGCAGTACTTC

CDR3 length: 14
J gene: TRBJ2-1
V gene: TRBV5-6
clone size: .
D gene: .
CDR3 protein: CASSHGQLYNEQFF
CDR3 DNA: TGTGCCAGCAGCCACGGACAGCTTTACAATGAGCAGTTCTTC

CDR3 length: 12
J gene: TRBJ2-7
V gene: TRBV28
clone size: .
D gene: .
CDR3 protein: CASRGDLYEQYF
CDR3 DNA: TGTGCCAGCAGGGGGGACCTATACGAGCAGTACTTC

CDR3 length: 15
J gene: TRBJ2-3
V gene: TRBV7-7
clone size: .
D gene: TRBD1
CDR3 protein: CASSLSGQPHHTQYF
CDR3 DNA: TGTGCTAGCAGCCTTTCGGGACAGCCGCATCATACGCAGTATTTT

CDR3 length: 17
J gene: TRBJ2-1
V gene: TRBV28
clone size: .
D gene: TRBD1
CDR3 protein: CASSLRTGGIYYNEQFF
CDR3 DNA: TGTGCCAGCAGTCTACGGACAGGGGGTATATACTACAATGAGCAGTTCTTC

CDR3 length: 14
J gene: TRBJ1-1
V gene: TRBV2
clone size: once
D gene: TRBD1
CDR3 protein: CASREGAGITEAFF
CDR3 DNA: TGTGCCAGCAGAGAGGGGGCAGGTATCACTGAAGCTTTCTTT

CDR3 length: 13
J gene: TRBJ2-7
V gene: TRBV25-1
clone size: .
D gene: .
CDR3 protein: CASVYGNRDEQYF
CDR3 DNA: TGTGCCAGCGTCTATGGAAACCGGGACGAGCAGTACTTC

CDR3 length: 18
J gene: TRBJ2-1
V gene: TRBV7-2
clone size: .
D gene: TRBD2
CDR3 protein: CASSQGAGALIGGNEQFF
CDR3 DNA: TGTGCCAGCAGCCAAGGGGCGGGAGCTCTAATTGGGGGTAATGAGCAGTTCTTC

CDR3 length: 11
J gene: TRBJ1-1
V gene: TRBV6-1
clone size: .
D gene: .
CDR3 protein: CASRGATEAFF
CDR3 DNA: TGTGCCAGCAGGGGGGCCACTGAAGCTTTCTTT

CDR3 length: 13
J gene: TRBJ2-2
V gene: TRBV30
clone size: .
D gene: .
CDR3 protein: CAWGQPNTGELFF
CDR3 DNA: TGTGCCTGGGGACAGCCAAACACCGGGGAGCTGTTTTTT

CDR3 length: 15
J gene: TRBJ1-5
V gene: TRBV18
clone size: .
D gene: .
CDR3 protein: CASSPTRAYDQPQHF
CDR3 DNA: TGTGCCAGCTCACCAACCAGGGCCTACGATCAGCCCCAGCATTTT

CDR3 length: 15
J gene: TRBJ1-1
V gene: TRBV9
clone size: .
D gene: .
CDR3 protein: CASSVGGRLNTEAFF
CDR3 DNA: TGTGCCAGCAGCGTAGGGGGCAGACTGAACACTGAAGCTTTCTTT

CDR3 length: 14
J gene: TRBJ2-7
V gene: TRBV6-6
clone size: once
D gene: .
CDR3 protein: CASSYSRDSYEQYF
CDR3 DNA: TGTGCCAGCAGTTACTCCCGGGACTCCTACGAGCAGTACTTC

CDR3 length: 11
J gene: TRBJ2-7
V gene: TRBV28
clone size: few
D gene: .
CDR3 protein: CASSHLGEQYF
CDR3 DNA: TGTGCCAGCAGCCACCTCGGGGAGCAGTACTTC

CDR3 length: 12
J gene: TRBJ1-3
V gene: TRBV5-4
clone size: .
D gene: .
CDR3 protein: CASSQDGNTIYF
CDR3 DNA: TGTGCCAGCAGTCAAGATGGAAACACCATATATTTT

CDR3 length: 16
J gene: TRBJ2-3
V gene: TRBV5-4
clone size: .
D gene: .
CDR3 protein: CASSSASATLTDTQYF
CDR3 DNA: TGTGCCAGCAGCTCCGCTAGCGCAACCCTCACAGATACGCAGTATTTT

CDR3 length: 16
J gene: TRBJ2-3
V gene: TRBV7-6
clone size: .
D gene: .
CDR3 protein: CASSLGSRGRTDTQYF
CDR3 DNA: TGTGCCAGCAGCTTAGGATCCCGGGGTCGCACAGATACGCAGTATTTT

CDR3 length: 11
J gene: TRBJ2-7
V gene: TRBV7-9
clone size: .
D gene: .
CDR3 protein: CASSLAREQYF
CDR3 DNA: TGTGCCAGCAGCTTAGCGCGCGAGCAGTACTTC

CDR3 length: 16
J gene: TRBJ2-7
V gene: TRBV7-9
clone size: once
D gene: TRBD1
CDR3 protein: CASSFRSPGQGYEQYF
CDR3 DNA: TGTGCCAGCAGCTTTCGGTCCCCGGGACAGGGTTACGAGCAGTACTTC

CDR3 length: 16
J gene: TRBJ1-5
V gene: TRBV28
clone size: .
D gene: .
CDR3 protein: CASSLGRSHSNQPQHF
CDR3 DNA: TGTGCCAGCAGTTTAGGTAGGAGCCATAGCAATCAGCCCCAGCATTTT

CDR3 length: 14
J gene: TRBJ1-2
V gene: TRBV9
clone size: .
D gene: .
CDR3 protein: CASSVAWTDDGYTF
CDR3 DNA: TGTGCCAGCAGCGTAGCGTGGACAGATGACGGCTACACCTTC

CDR3 length: 13
J gene: TRBJ2-7
V gene: TRBV6-5
clone size: once
D gene: .
CDR3 protein: CASNKNSGYEQYF
CDR3 DNA: TGTGCCAGCAACAAAAACAGCGGCTACGAGCAGTACTTC